This T cell receptor beta chain was captured in a study of cytomegalovirus exposure and HLA in healthy donors. Study-level background: An early data release held approximately 85 million unique TCRs from HLA-typed donors.

The CDR3 consists of 16 residues. Germline loops: CDR1 LNHDA, CDR2 SQIVND (reference sequence). Trimming took off 6 bases at V and 0 bases at J, with 14 bases between the two ends. Worth noting for this clone: No antigen is known for it.

PCR primers comprised 60 Vbeta and 13 Jbeta primers. Repertoires were generated with immunoSEQ multiplex PCR, while TCRdb's copy carries only in-frame clones and drops some. The sample holds 100,000 to 150,000 clones. Study observations and caveats: When a later analysis compared HLA-associated TCR beta chains with equally common others, the HLA-associated chains turned out to be more clonally expanded and to have lower generation probabilities. Later analysis suggested most CMV-associated TCR beta chains were HLA-restricted. Productive rates of about 90% or about 30% were seen for most TCR beta V segments in an earlier analysis.

The chain joins TRBV19 to TRBJ1-4; the D gene is possibly TRBD1 (5 bases). Material: PBMCs. This receptor was identified in a man aged 18 to 35 in good health and CMV-seronegative. This CDR3 is CASRNHRISTNEKLFF. The CDR3 DNA is TGTGCCAGTAGGAATCACAGGATATCAACTAATGAAAAACTGTTTTTT.